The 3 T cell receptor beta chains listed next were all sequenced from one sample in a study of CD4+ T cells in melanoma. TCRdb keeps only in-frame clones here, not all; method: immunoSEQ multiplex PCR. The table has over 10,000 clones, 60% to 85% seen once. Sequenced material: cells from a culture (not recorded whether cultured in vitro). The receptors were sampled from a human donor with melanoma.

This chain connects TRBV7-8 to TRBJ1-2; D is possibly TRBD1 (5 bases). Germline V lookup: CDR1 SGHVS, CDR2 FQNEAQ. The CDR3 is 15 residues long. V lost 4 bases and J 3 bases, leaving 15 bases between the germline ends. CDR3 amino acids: CASSSYRSRDYGYTF. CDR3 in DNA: TGTGCCAGCAGCTCATACAGGTCCCGAGACTATGGCTACACCTTC.

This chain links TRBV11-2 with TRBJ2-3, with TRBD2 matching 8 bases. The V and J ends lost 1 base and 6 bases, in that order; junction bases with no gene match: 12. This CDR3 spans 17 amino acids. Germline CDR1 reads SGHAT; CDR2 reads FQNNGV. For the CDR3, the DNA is TGTGCCAGCAGCTTAGGCTCCTTCCCGGGCGGGGGGGATACGCAGTATTTT. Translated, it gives CASSLGSFPGGGDTQYF.

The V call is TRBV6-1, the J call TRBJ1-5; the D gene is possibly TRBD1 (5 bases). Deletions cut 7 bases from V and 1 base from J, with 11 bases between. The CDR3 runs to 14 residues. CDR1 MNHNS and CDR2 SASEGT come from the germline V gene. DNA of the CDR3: TGTGCCAGCACCCCGGGGGGGAGCAATCAGCCCCAGCATTTT. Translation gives CASTPGGSNQPQHF.